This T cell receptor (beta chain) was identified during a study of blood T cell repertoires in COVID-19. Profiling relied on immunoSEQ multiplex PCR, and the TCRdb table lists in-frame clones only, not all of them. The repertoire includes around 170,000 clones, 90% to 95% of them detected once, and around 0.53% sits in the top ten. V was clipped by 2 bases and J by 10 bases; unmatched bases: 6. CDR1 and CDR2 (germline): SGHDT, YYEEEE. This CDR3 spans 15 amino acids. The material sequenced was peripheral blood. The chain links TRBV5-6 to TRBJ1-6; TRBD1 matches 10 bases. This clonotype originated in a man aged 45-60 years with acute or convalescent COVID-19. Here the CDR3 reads CASSLGDRGRSPLHF. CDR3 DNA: TGTGCCAGCAGCTTAGGGGACAGGGGAAGATCACCCCTCCACTTT.